Given below is one TCR beta chain in context. Its cognate antigen is unknown. The sample originates from a study of OX40 agonist ivuxolimab in advanced cancers. General observations from the study: Individuals who were partial responders at 0.1-3.0 mg/kg had clonal expansion that ranked among the lowest.

Using immunoSEQ multiplex PCR, the repertoire was profiled, and TCRdb retains in-frame clones only, with some absent. The table has about 55,000 clones, 70% to 90% seen once; the top ten hold 10% to 15%. This specimen consisted of CD4+ or CD8+ T cells sorted from blood, obtained in a trial of the OX40 agonist ivuxolimab. This clonotype originated in an adult with an advanced solid tumor such as melanoma, head and neck, liver or kidney cancer.

The CDR3 region has the DNA TGTGCCACCAGCAGAGATGGGACAGGGGTTATTGGGGACGGTGACGAGCAGTACTTC. Amino acids: CATSRDGTGVIGDGDEQYF. The chain employs TRBV15 and TRBJ2-7; 10 positions match TRBD1. The CDR3 runs 19 residues. V shed 0 bases and J 5 bases; nucleotides not matched to a gene: 16. Germline CDR1 and CDR2: LNHNV and YYDKDF (reference sequence).